Given below is one TCR beta chain in context. The target antigen is unknown. Between the trimmed V and J ends, which lost 5 bases and 3 bases, there was a span of 11 bases. The CDR3 covers 14 residues. Germline CDR1 and CDR2: MRHNA and SNTAGT. The entry originates in a study of OX40 agonist ivuxolimab in advanced cancers. The overall study: Ivuxolimab, which patients received intravenously every 2 weeks, was dosed at 0.01 to 10 mg/kg. With a range of about 23 to 90, age averaged roughly 60 years, and around 83% were male. Of the participants, approximately 38% had some prior anti-PD-1, anti-PD-L1 or anti-CTLA-4 therapy, which was allowed. Study-wide points: On average, CD8+ T cells showed a greater number of expanded clones than CD4+.

TCRdb keeps only in-frame clones here, not all; method: immunoSEQ multiplex PCR. The sample has some 80,000 clones; about 90% are singletons. This clonotype originated in an adult with an advanced solid tumor such as melanoma, head and neck, liver or kidney cancer. Specimen: CD4+ or CD8+ T cells sorted from blood, collected in a trial of the OX40 agonist ivuxolimab. This rearrangement joins TRBV6-4 to TRBJ1-5; D might be TRBD1 (5 bases). CDR3: CASSLGTLNQPQHF. CDR3 DNA sequence: TGTGCCAGCAGTCTAGGGACTCTCAATCAGCCCCAGCATTTT.